This note documents a single T cell receptor beta chain sequence. Antigen: not known. Germline V gene lookup returns CDR1 SGHRS and CDR2 YFSETQ. This CDR3 has 15 residues. V shed 4 bases, J shed 4 bases, and the junction held 7 bases outside the gene matches. The record originates from a study of cytomegalovirus exposure and HLA in healthy donors. PCR was performed using 60 Vbeta and 13 Jbeta primers. Repertoires were generated with immunoSEQ multiplex PCR, while TCRdb's copy carries only in-frame clones and drops some. The sample lists under 200,000 clones; around 84% were seen once. Study results and limitations: The study listed about 150 cytomegalovirus-associated TCR beta chains.

Material for sequencing was PBMCs. This TCR was recovered from a woman between 45 and 60 years old in good health and CMV-seropositive. The chain carries TRBV5-1 and TRBJ1-5, with TRBD1 identical over 8 bases. CDR3 DNA sequence: TGCGCCAGCAGCACCACAGGGGGTGGTAATCAGCCCCAGCATTTT. This encodes CASSTTGGGNQPQHF.